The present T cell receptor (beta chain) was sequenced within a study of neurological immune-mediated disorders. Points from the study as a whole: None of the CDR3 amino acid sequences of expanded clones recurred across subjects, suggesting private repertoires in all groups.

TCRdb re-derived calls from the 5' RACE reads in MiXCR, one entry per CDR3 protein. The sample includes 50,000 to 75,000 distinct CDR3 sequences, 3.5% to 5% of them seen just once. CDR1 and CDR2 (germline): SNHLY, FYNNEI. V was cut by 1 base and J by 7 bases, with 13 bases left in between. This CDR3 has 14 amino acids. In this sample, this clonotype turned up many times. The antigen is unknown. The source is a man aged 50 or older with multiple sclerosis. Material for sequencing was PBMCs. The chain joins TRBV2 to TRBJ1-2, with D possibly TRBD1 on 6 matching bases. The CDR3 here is CASSEGGGALGYTF. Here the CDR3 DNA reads TGTGCCAGCAGTGAAGGGGGGGGCGCTCTTGGCTACACCTTC.